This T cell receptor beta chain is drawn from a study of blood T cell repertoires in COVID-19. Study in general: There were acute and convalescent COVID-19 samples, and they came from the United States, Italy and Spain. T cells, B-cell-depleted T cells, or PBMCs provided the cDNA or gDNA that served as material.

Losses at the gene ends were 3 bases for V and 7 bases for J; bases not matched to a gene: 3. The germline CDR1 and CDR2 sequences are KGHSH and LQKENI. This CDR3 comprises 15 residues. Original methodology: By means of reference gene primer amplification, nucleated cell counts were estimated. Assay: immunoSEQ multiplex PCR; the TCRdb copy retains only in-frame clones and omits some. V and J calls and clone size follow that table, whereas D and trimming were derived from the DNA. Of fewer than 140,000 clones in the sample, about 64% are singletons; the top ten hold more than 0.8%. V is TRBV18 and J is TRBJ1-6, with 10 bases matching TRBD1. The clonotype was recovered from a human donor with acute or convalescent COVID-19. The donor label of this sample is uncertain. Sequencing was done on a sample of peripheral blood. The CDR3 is CASSPGQGRNSPLHF. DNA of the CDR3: TGTGCCAGCTCACCGGGACAGGGGAGGAATTCACCCCTCCACTTT. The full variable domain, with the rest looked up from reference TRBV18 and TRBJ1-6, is NAGVMQNPRHLVRRRGQEARLRCSPMKGHSHVYWYRQLPEEGLKFMVYLQKENIIDESGMPKERFSAEFPKEGPSILRIQQVVRGDSAAYFCASSPGQGRNSPLHFGNGTRLTVT.